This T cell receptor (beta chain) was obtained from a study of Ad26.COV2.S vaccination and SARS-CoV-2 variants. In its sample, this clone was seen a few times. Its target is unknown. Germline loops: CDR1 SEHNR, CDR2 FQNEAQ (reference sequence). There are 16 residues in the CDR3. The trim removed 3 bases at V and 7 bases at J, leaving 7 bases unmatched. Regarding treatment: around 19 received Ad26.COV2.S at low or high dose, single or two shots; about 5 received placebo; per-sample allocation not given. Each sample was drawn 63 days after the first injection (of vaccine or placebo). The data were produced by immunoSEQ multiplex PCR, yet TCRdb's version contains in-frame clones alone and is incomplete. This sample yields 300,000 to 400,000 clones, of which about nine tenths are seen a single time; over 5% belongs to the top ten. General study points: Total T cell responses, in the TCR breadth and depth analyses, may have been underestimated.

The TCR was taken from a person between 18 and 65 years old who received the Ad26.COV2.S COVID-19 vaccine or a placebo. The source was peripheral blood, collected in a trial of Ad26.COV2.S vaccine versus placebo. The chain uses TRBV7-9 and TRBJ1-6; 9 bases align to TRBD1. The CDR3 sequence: CASSFQPGQGNSPLHF. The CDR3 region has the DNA TGTGCCAGCAGCTTTCAACCGGGACAGGGCAATTCACCCCTCCACTTT.